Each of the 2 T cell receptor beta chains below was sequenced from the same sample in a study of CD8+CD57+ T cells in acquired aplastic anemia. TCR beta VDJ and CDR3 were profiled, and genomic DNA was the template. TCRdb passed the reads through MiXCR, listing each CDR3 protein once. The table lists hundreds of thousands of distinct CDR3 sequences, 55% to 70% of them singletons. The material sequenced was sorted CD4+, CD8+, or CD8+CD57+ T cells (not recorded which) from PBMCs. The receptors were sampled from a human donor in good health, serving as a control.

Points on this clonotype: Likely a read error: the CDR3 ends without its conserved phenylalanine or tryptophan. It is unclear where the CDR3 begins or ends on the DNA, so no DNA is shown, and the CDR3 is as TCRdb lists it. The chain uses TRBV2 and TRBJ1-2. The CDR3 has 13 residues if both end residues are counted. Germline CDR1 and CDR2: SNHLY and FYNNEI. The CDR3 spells CATCGAGPKGYSD.

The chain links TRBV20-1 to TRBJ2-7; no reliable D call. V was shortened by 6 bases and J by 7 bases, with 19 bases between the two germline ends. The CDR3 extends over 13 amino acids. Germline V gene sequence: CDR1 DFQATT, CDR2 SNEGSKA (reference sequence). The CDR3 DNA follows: TGCAGTGCGTCGGACGACAACTCCGAGGAGCAGTACTTC. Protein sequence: CSASDDNSEEQYF.